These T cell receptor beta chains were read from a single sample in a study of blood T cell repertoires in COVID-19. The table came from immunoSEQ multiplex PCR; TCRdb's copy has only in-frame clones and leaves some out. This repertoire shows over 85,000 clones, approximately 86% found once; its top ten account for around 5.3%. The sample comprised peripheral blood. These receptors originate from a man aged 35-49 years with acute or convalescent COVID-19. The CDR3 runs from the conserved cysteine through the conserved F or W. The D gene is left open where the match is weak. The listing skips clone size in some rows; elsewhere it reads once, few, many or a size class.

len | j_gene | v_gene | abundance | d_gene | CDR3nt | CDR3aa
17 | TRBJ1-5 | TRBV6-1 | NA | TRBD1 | TGTGCCAGCAGTGATACCGGGACAGGGGGCTTCAATCAGCCCCAGCATTTT | CASSDTGTGGFNQPQHF
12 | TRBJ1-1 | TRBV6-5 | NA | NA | TGTGCCAGCGGTCAGGGTTTCGGTGAAGCTTTCTTT | CASGQGFGEAFF
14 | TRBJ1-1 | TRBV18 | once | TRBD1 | TGTGCCAGCTCACCTGACAGGGGAGTCCCTGAAGCTTTCTTT | CASSPDRGVPEAFF
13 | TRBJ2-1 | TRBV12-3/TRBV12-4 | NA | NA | TGTGCCAGCAGTTTAGTAGAATCCAATGAGCAGTTCTTC | CASSLVESNEQFF
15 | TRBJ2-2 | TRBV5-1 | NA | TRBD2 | TGCGCCAGCAGCTTAGAGCGGGGGAACACCGGGGAGCTGTTTTTT | CASSLERGNTGELFF
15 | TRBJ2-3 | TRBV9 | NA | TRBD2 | TGTGCCAGCAGCGTAGGAGCGGGATCGGCAGATACGCAGTATTTT | CASSVGAGSADTQYF
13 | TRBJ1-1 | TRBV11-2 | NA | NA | TGTGCCAGCAGCTTAGTTATGAACACTGAAGCTTTCTTT | CASSLVMNTEAFF
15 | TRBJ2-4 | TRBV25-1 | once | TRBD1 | TGTGCCAGCTCTGACGGGGCACAGGGGGGTGACATTCAGTACTTC | CASSDGAQGGDIQYF
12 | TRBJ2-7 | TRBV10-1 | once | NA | TGCGCCAGCAGTGAGCCCGGGGGCGAGCAGTACTTC | CASSEPGGEQYF
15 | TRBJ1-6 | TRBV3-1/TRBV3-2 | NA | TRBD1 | TGTGCCAGCAGCGTTCGACAGGGCGAGGGTTCACCCCTCCACTTT | CASSVRQGEGSPLHF